These 30 T cell receptor beta chains came from one sample sequenced in a study of T-cell reconstitution after alpha-beta-depleted transplantation in children. During its preparation, the TCRbeta library received unique molecular identifiers. TCRdb analysed the PCR reads with MiXCR anew, one entry per CDR3 protein. The repertoire holds 150,000 to 250,000 distinct CDR3 sequences, with just under 6.5% as singletons. Sequenced here: PBMCs, sampled before TCRalphabeta/CD19-depleted stem cell transplant. The origin of the receptors is a girl under three years old with combined immunodeficiency, due to receive a stem cell transplant.

This clonotype was detected only a few times. This sequence joins TRBV13 and TRBJ2-7; no reliable D call. The germline V gene encodes CDR1 PRHDT and CDR2 FYEKMQ (reference sequence). The V end was cut by 5 bases, the J end by 0 bases, with 14 bases between. The CDR3 covers 15 residues. CDR3 in amino acids: CASSASGLISYEQYF. The CDR3, as DNA: TGTGCCAGCAGCGCAAGTGGCCTTATCTCCTACGAGCAGTACTTC.

This clonotype appeared many times. For the CDR3, the DNA is TGTGCCAGCAGCTTACAAACAGATACGCAGTATTTT. Protein product: CASSLQTDTQYF. The chain has TRBV7-2 and TRBJ2-3; D is unclear. This CDR3 region has 12 residues. V gave up 2 bases and J gave up 3 bases, with 3 bases separating them. Germline CDR1 reads SGHTA; CDR2 reads FQGNSA. The entire variable domain, with the rest obtained from reference TRBV7-2 and TRBJ2-3, is as follows: GAGVSQSPSNKVTEKGKDVELRCDPISGHTALYWYRQSLGQGLEFLIYFQGNSAPDKSGLPSDRFSAERTGGSVSTLTIQRTQQEDSAVYLCASSLQTDTQYFGPGTRLTVL.

Many counts were recorded for this clonotype. The chain joins TRBV2 to TRBJ2-1; D remains unclear. Germline assignment: CDR1 SNHLY and CDR2 FYNNEI. The V gene lost 6 bases and the J gene lost 6 bases, with 15 bases spanning the gap. CDR3 length equals 14 residues. This chain's CDR3 is CASSAATGLNEQFF. In nucleotides, the CDR3 is TGTGCCAGCAGCGCAGCAACCGGGCTCAATGAGCAGTTCTTC. The full variable domain, its missing parts supplied by reference TRBV2 and TRBJ2-1, is EPEVTQTPSHQVTQMGQEVILRCVPISNHLYFYWYRQILGQKVEFLVSFYNNEISEKSEIFDDQFSVERPDGSNFTLKIRSTKLEDSAMYFCASSAATGLNEQFFGPGTRLTVL.

This clonotype has a count of ten or more. The V and J genes are TRBV27 and TRBJ2-1; 7 nucleotides agree with TRBD2. The CDR3 runs 14 residues. CDR1 and CDR2 (germline): MNHEY, SMNVEV (reference sequence). V gave up 3 bases and J gave up 14 bases; unmatched junction bases: 13. CDR3 coding DNA: TGTGCCAGCAGTTTCTTGCGGGAGCTCCGTGTAGAGTTCTTC. Its protein is CASSFLRELRVEFF.

This clonotype was recorded at least ten times. The chain links TRBV12-3 or TRBV12-4 to TRBJ1-1; D remains ambiguous. The CDR3 spans 11 residues. Deletions cut 8 bases from V and 1 base from J, with 5 bases between. The CDR3 protein is CASSWNTEAFF. CDR3 DNA sequence: TGTGCCAGCTCCTGGAACACTGAAGCTTTCTTT.

This clonotype was counted ten times or more. The V gene is TRBV12-3 or TRBV12-4, the J gene TRBJ2-7, with 9 bases fitting TRBD2. The V gene end was trimmed by 2 bases and the J gene end by 0 bases; junction bases not matched to a gene: 8. There are 17 residues in the CDR3. The CDR3 loop is CASSLFPSGVSSYEQYF. In DNA, the CDR3 is TGTGCCAGCAGTTTATTCCCTAGCGGGGTCAGCTCCTACGAGCAGTACTTC.

This clonotype was picked up many times. The V call is TRBV7-8, the J call TRBJ1-1; D gene uncertain. V lost 4 bases and J lost 9, with 15 bases in between. Germline CDR1 and CDR2: SGHVS and FQNEAQ. The CDR3 is made up of 13 amino acids. CDR3 DNA sequence: TGTGCCAGCAGCTCAAGCCCCCCGGGAAAAGCTTTCTTT. This sequence encodes CASSSSPPGKAFF.

There are many counts of this clonotype. The chain links TRBV29-1 to TRBJ1-5; 8 bases are a match to TRBD1. The CDR3 has 14 amino acids. The V gene end was trimmed by 7 bases and the J gene end by 2 bases; junction bases not matched to a gene: 7. From germline, CDR1 is SQVTM and CDR2 ANQGSEA. The CDR3 coding sequence is TGCAGCGCAATGGACAGGGATGGCAATCAGCCCCAGCATTTT. Amino acids: CSAMDRDGNQPQHF.

This clonotype was seen ten or more times. V and J are TRBV6-1 and TRBJ2-5, with D uncertain. V lost 8 bases to trimming and J lost 1 base, with 17 bases between them. The germline CDR1 and CDR2 sequences are MNHNS and SASEGT. The CDR3 sequence is 15 residues long. Written as DNA, the CDR3 is TGTGCCAGCGGAAGGTCGTACTCTCTCCAAGAGACCCAGTACTTC. Its protein product is CASGRSYSLQETQYF.

This clonotype was recorded many times. The chain joins TRBV7-6 to TRBJ1-1; D is perhaps TRBD1 (5 bases). The CDR3 extends over 15 amino acids. V lost 5 bases to trimming and J lost 4 bases, with 17 bases between them. The germline gives CDR1 SGHVS, CDR2 FNYEAQ. The CDR3 nucleotides are TGTGCCAGCAGCAGCATGGGGGGATCTGGCACTGAAGCTTTCTTT. Protein sequence: CASSSMGGSGTEAFF.

This clonotype was found many times. The rearrangement uses TRBV4-2 and TRBJ2-1; D remains ambiguous. The length of the CDR3 is 16 residues. V lost 5 bases, J lost 2 bases, and 16 bases lay in between. Per germline, CDR1 LGHNA and CDR2 YNFKEQ. The CDR3 sequence: CASSERLLAPYNEQFF. The CDR3, as DNA: TGTGCCAGCAGCGAGAGACTTCTTGCTCCCTACAATGAGCAGTTCTTC.

This clonotype was seen many times. CDR3 amino acids: CASGLAGTVNGYTF. The CDR3 nucleotides read TGTGCTAGTGGTTTGGCCGGGACAGTAAATGGCTACACCTTC. The chain uses TRBV12-5 and TRBJ1-2; 7 nucleotides agree with TRBD1. Germline lookup yields CDR1 LGHNT and CDR2 FRNRAP. V dropped 1 base and J dropped 6; count of bases not matched to a gene: 5. The CDR3 is made up of 14 amino acids.

This clonotype appeared many times. The chain couples TRBV5-6 to TRBJ2-7; no firm D call. This CDR3 contains 15 residues. In germline, CDR1 is SGHDT, CDR2 YYEEEE. The ends were cut back, 0 bases at V and 2 bases at J, with 12 bases in the middle. The CDR3 DNA follows: TGTGCCAGCAGCTTGGTTTCCGGATCTCCCTACGAGCAGTACTTC. Its protein is CASSLVSGSPYEQYF.

This clonotype was found many times. The V and J genes are TRBV9 and TRBJ2-1; 15 bases match TRBD2. Germline CDR1 is SGDLS and CDR2 is YYNGEE. The CDR3 has 17 residues. J lost 4 bases, V lost 3 bases, and 5 bases had no gene match. The CDR3 spells CASSEGLAGGLYNEQFF. The CDR3, as DNA: TGTGCCAGCAGCGAGGGACTAGCGGGGGGTCTATACAATGAGCAGTTCTTC. The full variable domain, its missing parts supplied by reference TRBV9 and TRBJ2-1, is DSGVTQTPKHLITATGQRVTLRCSPRSGDLSVYWYQQSLDQGLQFLIQYYNGEERAKGNILERFSAQQFPDLHSELNLSSLELGDSALYFCASSEGLAGGLYNEQFFGPGTRLTVL.

This clonotype was seen repeatedly, ten times or more. V usage is TRBV20-1 and J usage is TRBJ2-2; unclear D gene. The germline CDR1 and CDR2 sequences are DFQATT and SNEGSKA (reference sequence). The CDR3 contains 12 residues. The V and J ends lost 6 bases and 1 base respectively, with 6 bases between them. CDR3: CSARKNTGELFF. In DNA, the CDR3 is TGCAGTGCGAGAAAGAACACCGGGGAGCTGTTTTTT.

V and J are TRBV21-1 and TRBJ2-7; TRBD2 was called by the table and not checked on the DNA. TRBV21-1 counts as a pseudogene. The CDR3 extends over 15 amino acids. CDR3 region: CASRESSGSSYEQYF. The CDR3 bases are TGTGCCAGCAGAGAGAGTAGCGGATCCTCCTACGAGCAGTACTTC.

On this clonotype: At one of its ends the junction is not consistent with the germline gene, which may arise from a read error. The J gene is TRBJ1-5, the V gene TRBV3-1; D not resolved. Germline V CDR1 and CDR2: LGHDT, YNNKEL (reference sequence). The CDR3 runs 15 residues. The CDR3 protein is CTSSDRPGWDQPQHF. CDR3 DNA sequence: TGTACCAGCAGTGACCGTCCAGGTTGGGATCAGCCCCAGCATTTT. Combining the CDR3 with reference TRBV3-1 and TRBJ1-5 gives the whole variable domain DTAVSQTPKYLVTQMGNDKSIKCEQNLGHDTMYWYKQDSKKFLKIMFSYNNKELIINETVPNRFSPKSPDKAHLNLHINSLELGDSAVYFCTSSDRPGWDQPQHFGDGTRLSIL.

At least ten counts were recorded for this clonotype. CDR3 protein: CASSLPGLSITDTQYF. In DNA form, the CDR3 reads TGTGCCAGCAGTCTACCGGGACTATCTATAACAGATACGCAGTATTTT. The rearrangement joins TRBV28 to TRBJ2-3; TRBD2 matches at 7 bases. Trimming at V came to 5 bases and at J to 3 bases, leaving 11 bases not matched to a gene. Germline V gives CDR1 MDHEN, CDR2 SYDVKM. The CDR3 extends over 16 amino acids.

This clonotype has a count of ten or more. This chain uses TRBV11-1 with TRBJ2-7, with D possibly being TRBD2 (6 bases). Between the trimmed V and J ends, which lost 10 bases and 0 bases, there was a span of 28 bases. Germline V lookup: CDR1 SGHAT, CDR2 FQDESV (reference sequence). There are 18 residues in the CDR3. CDR3 DNA: TGTGCCATCTTAGGACCTCGAGGGTGGGACTCAAGCTCCTACGAGCAGTACTTC. It translates to CAILGPRGWDSSSYEQYF.

This clonotype was seen only a few times. The chain carries TRBV4-3 and TRBJ2-2; no reliable D call. The V end was cut by 3 bases, the J end by 4 bases, with 3 bases between. CDR3 length equals 12 residues. The germline gives CDR1 LGHNA, CDR2 YSLEER. CDR3 bases: TGCGCCAGCAGCCACCCCACCGGGGAGCTGTTTTTT. Translated: CASSHPTGELFF.

This clonotype was detected only a few times. The chain links TRBV19 to TRBJ2-3; 7 nucleotides align to TRBD2. V was clipped by 3 bases and J by 1 base; unmatched bases: 4. The CDR3 has 15 residues. CDR1 is LNHDA and CDR2 is SQIVND in the germline V gene (reference sequence). CDR3 residues: CASSIQRDGTDTQYF. Here the CDR3 DNA reads TGTGCCAGTAGTATCCAGCGGGACGGCACAGATACGCAGTATTTT.

At least ten counts were recorded for this clonotype. The chain links TRBV4-1 to TRBJ2-7, with TRBD2 identical over 9 bases. Per the germline V gene, CDR1 is MGHRA and CDR2 is YSYEKL. The length of the CDR3 is 15 residues. V shed 3 bases, J shed 3 bases, and the junction held 6 bases outside the gene matches. In nucleotides, the CDR3 is TGCGCCAGCAGCCAGGATAGCGGGGGCGGCTACGAGCAGTACTTC. The encoded protein is CASSQDSGGGYEQYF.

Ten or more counts support this clonotype. This chain uses TRBV28 with TRBJ2-1; possible D gene TRBD1, 6 bases. From germline, CDR1 is MDHEN and CDR2 SYDVKM. This CDR3 has 17 amino acids. V lost 4 bases and J 0 bases, leaving 16 bases between the germline ends. The CDR3 sequence: CASSSRLRTDSYNEQFF. The CDR3, as DNA: TGTGCCAGCAGTTCCAGGCTCCGGACAGACTCCTACAATGAGCAGTTCTTC.

This clonotype was counted ten times or more. V and J are TRBV2 and TRBJ1-6; 7 bases map to TRBD1. The V gene end was trimmed by 2 bases and the J gene end by 13 bases; junction bases not matched to a gene: 23. Germline V CDR1 and CDR2: SNHLY, FYNNEI. This CDR3 region has 19 residues. The CDR3 loop reads CASSEWNVEGGLEVTPLHF. CDR3 bases: TGTGCCAGCAGTGAATGGAACGTCGAAGGGGGCTTGGAGGTGACGCCCCTCCACTTT.

Regarding this clonotype: A much larger clone lies one base from this, so it may be a read error. Because it lacks the conserved phenylalanine or tryptophan at the end, this CDR3 is likely a read error. The V gene is TRBV27, the J gene TRBJ2-7, with no clear D. Germline V gene data show CDR1 as MNHEY and CDR2 as SMNVEV (reference sequence). This CDR3 is 12 amino acids long. Trimming cost V 3 bases and J 6 bases, with 9 bases left between them. The CDR3 nucleotides are TGTGCCAGCAGTTTTTCGGGTTTCGAGCAGTACTAC. Its protein is CASSFSGFEQYY.

This clonotype has ten or more counts. V gene TRBV20-1 combines with J gene TRBJ2-2; D might be TRBD1 or TRBD2, each matching 5 bases. Germline V gene lookup returns CDR1 DFQATT and CDR2 SNEGSKA (reference sequence). The CDR3 consists of 16 residues. V was trimmed by 7 bases and J by 3 bases, leaving 21 bases between them. CDR3 DNA: TGCAGTGTAATTCACGGGGTCCAACAGGACACCGGGGAGCTGTTTTTT. Translation gives CSVIHGVQQDTGELFF.

The table lists this clonotype with many counts. V usage is TRBV7-9 and J usage is TRBJ2-7; 7 nucleotides align to TRBD1. This CDR3 is 16 amino acids long. V lost 1 base to trimming and J lost 7 bases; unmatched junction nucleotides: 13. Germline V gene data show CDR1 as SEHNR and CDR2 as FQNEAQ (reference sequence). Here the CDR3 reads CASSLGMTGFPWEQYF. The CDR3 DNA sequence: TGTGCCAGCAGCTTAGGGATGACAGGGTTCCCCTGGGAGCAGTACTTC.

In this sample, this clonotype turned up many times. V gene TRBV12-3 or TRBV12-4 combines with J gene TRBJ2-1; D possibly corresponds to TRBD2 (5 bases). The V end lost 4 bases, the J end lost 4 bases, and 8 bases lay between the germline ends. This CDR3 contains 13 residues. CDR3 protein: CASSSGMYNEQFF. CDR3 bases: TGTGCCAGCAGTTCCGGGATGTACAATGAGCAGTTCTTC.

Comment on this clonotype: This may be a read error, as it is one base from a much larger clone. The chain recombines TRBV27 with TRBJ1-2, with TRBD1 as a possible D gene (6 bases). The CDR3 is 13 amino acids. CDR1 and CDR2 (germline): MNHEY, SMNVEV (reference sequence). The CDR3 protein is CSSSGGQNYGYTF. The CDR3 DNA is TGTTCCAGCAGTGGAGGACAGAACTATGGCTACACCTTC.

This clonotype occurred many times. The chain uses TRBV15 and TRBJ2-2; tentatively, D is TRBD2 (6 bases). Trimming took off 0 bases at V and 3 bases at J, with 11 bases between the two ends. The CDR3 consists of 16 residues. Germline CDR1 and CDR2: LNHNV and YYDKDF (reference sequence). In DNA form, the CDR3 reads TGTGCCACCAGCAGAGATTCCGGGGGAGACACCGGGGAGCTGTTTTTT. Its translation is CATSRDSGGDTGELFF.